This T cell receptor (beta chain) is drawn from a study of T cells in Graves' hyperthyroidism and ophthalmopathy. The germline V and J ends were trimmed by 1 base and 2 bases, with 11 bases remaining between them. This CDR3 is built from 16 residues. The germline V gene has CDR1 SGHVS and CDR2 FQNEAQ. Patients aged 18 to 65 with hyperthyroidism were newly diagnosed, with duration under 2 months. Diagnostic assessment was based on clinical symptoms, serum thyroxine and TRAb, thyroid ultrasound and orbital computed tomography. The PBMCs were sourced from fresh peripheral blood (about 10 ml). RNA transcripts gave rise to amplified TCR beta CDR3 regions. The TCR CDR3 first-round RT-PCR relied on the HTBI primer set. TCRdb fed the multiplex PCR reads into MiXCR, producing one record per CDR3 protein. This sample carries about 280,000 distinct CDR3 sequences, 25% to 30% of them seen once, and the ten largest clones take about 25%.

This chain joins TRBV7-8 and TRBJ2-2, with D perhaps matching TRBD2 (5 bases). The sample consisted of blood. This clonotype was sampled from a man aged 40-49 years with Graves' hyperthyroidism that later progressed to Graves' ophthalmopathy. Here the CDR3 DNA reads TGTGCCAGCAGCTTAGTGGGCGGGCCAAACACCGGGGAGCTGTTTTTT. This translates into CASSLVGGPNTGELFF. Drawing the rest from reference TRBV7-8 and TRBJ2-2, the complete variable domain is GAGVSQSPRYKVAKRGQDVALRCDPISGHVSLFWYQQALGQGPEFLTYFQNEAQLDKSGLPSDRFFAERPEGSVSTLKIQRTQQEDSAVYLCASSLVGGPNTGELFFGEGSRLTVL.